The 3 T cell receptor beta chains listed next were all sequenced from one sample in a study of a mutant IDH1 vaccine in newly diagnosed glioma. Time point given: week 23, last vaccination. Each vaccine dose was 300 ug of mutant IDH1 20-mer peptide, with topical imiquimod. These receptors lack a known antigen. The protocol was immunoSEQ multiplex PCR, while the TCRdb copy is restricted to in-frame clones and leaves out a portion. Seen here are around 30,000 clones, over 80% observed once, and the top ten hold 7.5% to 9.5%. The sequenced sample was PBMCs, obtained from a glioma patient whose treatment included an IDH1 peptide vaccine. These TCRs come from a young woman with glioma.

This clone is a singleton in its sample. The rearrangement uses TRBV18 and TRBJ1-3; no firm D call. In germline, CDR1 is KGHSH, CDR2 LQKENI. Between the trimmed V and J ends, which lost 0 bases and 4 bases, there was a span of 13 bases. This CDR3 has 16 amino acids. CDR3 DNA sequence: TGTGCCAGCTCACCACCAAACAGTACTCCGGGAAACACCATATATTTT. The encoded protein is CASSPPNSTPGNTIYF.

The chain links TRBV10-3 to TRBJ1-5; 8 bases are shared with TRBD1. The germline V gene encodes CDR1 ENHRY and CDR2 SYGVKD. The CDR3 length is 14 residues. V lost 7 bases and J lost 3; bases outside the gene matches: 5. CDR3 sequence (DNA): TGTGCCATCAAAGCGGGACAGGACAATCAGCCCCAGCATTTT. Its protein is CAIKAGQDNQPQHF.

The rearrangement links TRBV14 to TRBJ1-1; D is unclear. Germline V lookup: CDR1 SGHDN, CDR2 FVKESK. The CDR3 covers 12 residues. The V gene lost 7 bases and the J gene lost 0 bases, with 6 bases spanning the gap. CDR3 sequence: CASKGLNTEAFF. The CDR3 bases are TGTGCCAGCAAAGGGCTGAACACTGAAGCTTTCTTT.